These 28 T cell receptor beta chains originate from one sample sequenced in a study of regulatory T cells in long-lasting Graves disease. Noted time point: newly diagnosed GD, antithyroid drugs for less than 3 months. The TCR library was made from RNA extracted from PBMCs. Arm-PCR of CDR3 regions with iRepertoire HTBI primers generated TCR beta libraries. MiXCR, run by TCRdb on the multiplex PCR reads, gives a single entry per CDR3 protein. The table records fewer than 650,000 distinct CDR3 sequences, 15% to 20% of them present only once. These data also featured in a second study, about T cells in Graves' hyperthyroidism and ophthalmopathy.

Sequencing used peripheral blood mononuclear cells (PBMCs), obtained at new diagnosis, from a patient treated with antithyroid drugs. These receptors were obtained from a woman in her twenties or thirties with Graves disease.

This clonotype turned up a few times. The CDR3 reads CASSLNRGEQYF. Written as DNA, the CDR3 is TGTGCCAGCAGCTTAAATAGGGGCGAGCAGTACTTC. V usage is TRBV13 and J usage is TRBJ2-7, with D tentatively TRBD1 (5 bases). Trimming took 2 bases from V and 6 from J, leaving 8 bases between them. The CDR3 runs to 12 residues. CDR1 is PRHDT, CDR2 FYEKMQ, per germline (reference sequence).

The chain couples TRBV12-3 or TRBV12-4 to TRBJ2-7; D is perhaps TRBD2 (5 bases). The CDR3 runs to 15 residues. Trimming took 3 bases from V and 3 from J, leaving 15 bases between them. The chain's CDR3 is CASSLRAWGNYEQYF. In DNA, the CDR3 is TGTGCCAGCAGTTTGAGGGCCTGGGGTAACTACGAGCAGTACTTC.

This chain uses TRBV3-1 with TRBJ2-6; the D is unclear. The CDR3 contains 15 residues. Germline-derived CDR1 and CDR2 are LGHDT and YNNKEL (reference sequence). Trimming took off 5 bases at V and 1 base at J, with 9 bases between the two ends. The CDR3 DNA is TGTGCCAGCAGCTTGATCAATTCTGGGGCCAACGTCCTGACTTTC. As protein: CASSLINSGANVLTF.

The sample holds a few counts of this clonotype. The CDR3 sequence: CASSPGQGKVPLHF. CDR3 DNA: TGTGCCAGCTCCCCGGGACAGGGGAAGGTTCCCCTCCACTTT. The J gene is TRBJ1-6, the V gene TRBV18, with 10 bases fitting TRBD1. The length of the CDR3 is 14 residues. In germline, CDR1 is KGHSH, CDR2 LQKENI. Germline trimming cut 6 bases from V and 13 bases from J; bases unmatched to any gene: 9.

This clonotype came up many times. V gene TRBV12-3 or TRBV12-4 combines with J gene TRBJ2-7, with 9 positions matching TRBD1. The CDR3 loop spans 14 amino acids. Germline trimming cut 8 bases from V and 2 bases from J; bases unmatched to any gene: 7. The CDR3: CASGQRQGAYEQYF. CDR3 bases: TGTGCCAGCGGCCAACGACAGGGGGCCTACGAGCAGTACTTC.

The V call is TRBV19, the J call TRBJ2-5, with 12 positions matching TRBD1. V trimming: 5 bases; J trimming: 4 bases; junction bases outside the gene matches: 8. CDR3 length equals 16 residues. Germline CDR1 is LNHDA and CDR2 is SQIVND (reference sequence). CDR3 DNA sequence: TGTGCCAGTAGTTTAACCGGGACAGGGGGCGCAGAGACCCAGTACTTC. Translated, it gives CASSLTGTGGAETQYF.

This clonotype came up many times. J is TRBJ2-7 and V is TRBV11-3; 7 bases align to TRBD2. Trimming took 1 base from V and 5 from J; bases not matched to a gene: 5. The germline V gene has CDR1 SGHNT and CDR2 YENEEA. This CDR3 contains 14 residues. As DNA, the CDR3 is TGTGCCAGCAGCTTAGGGGAGGGGAGCAACGAGCAGTACTTC. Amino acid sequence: CASSLGEGSNEQYF.

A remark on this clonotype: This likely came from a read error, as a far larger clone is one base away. Here the CDR3 reads CASSFGQGSLNTEAFF. The CDR3, as DNA: TGTGCCAGCAGTTTCGGACAGGGGAGCTTGAACACTGAAGCTTTCTTT. The chain is built from TRBV6-9 and TRBJ1-1; TRBD1 aligns across 9 bases. V gave up 4 bases and J gave up 0 bases; unmatched junction bases: 6. The CDR3 runs to 16 residues. Looked up from germline, CDR1 is MNHGY and CDR2 is SVAAGI.

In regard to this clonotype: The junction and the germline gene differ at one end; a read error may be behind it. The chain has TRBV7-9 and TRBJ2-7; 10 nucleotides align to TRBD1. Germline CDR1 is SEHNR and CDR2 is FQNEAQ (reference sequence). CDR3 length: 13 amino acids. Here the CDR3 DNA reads TGTGCCGGCAGCTTAGCGCAGGGGACAGGGGCGCACTTC. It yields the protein CAGSLAQGTGAHF.

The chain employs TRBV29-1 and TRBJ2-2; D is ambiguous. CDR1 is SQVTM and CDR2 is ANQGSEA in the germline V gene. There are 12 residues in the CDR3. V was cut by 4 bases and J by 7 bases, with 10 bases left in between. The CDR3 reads CSVAEYGGELFF. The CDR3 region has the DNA TGCAGCGTTGCCGAGTACGGCGGGGAGCTGTTTTTT.

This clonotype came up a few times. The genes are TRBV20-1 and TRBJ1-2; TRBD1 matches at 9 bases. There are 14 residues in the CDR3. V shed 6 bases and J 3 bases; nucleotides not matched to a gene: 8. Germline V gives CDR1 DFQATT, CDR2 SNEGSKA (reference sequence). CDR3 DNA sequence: TGCAGTGCGGGTGAACAGGGGGCTGACTATGGCTACACCTTC. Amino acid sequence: CSAGEQGADYGYTF.

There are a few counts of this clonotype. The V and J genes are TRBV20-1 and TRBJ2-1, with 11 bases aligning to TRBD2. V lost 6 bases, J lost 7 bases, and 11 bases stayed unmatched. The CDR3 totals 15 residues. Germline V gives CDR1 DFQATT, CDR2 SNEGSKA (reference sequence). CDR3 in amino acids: CSALDGTSGLNEQFF. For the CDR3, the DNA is TGCAGTGCCCTAGACGGGACTAGCGGTTTGAATGAGCAGTTCTTC.

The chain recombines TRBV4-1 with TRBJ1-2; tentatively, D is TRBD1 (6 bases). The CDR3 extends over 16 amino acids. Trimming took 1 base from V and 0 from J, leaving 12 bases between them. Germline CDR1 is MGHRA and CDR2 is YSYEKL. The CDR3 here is CASSQVLSGANYGYTF. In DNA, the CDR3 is TGCGCCAGCAGCCAAGTGTTGTCAGGGGCTAACTATGGCTACACCTTC.

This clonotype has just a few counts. The CDR3 bases are TGTGCCAGCAGCCAGCCGGGACAGGGTTTTCACAATGAGCAGTTCTTC. Translation gives CASSQPGQGFHNEQFF. This chain uses TRBV3-1 with TRBJ2-1; 9 bases match TRBD1. Looked up from germline, CDR1 is LGHDT and CDR2 is YNNKEL (reference sequence). This CDR3 comprises 16 residues. After removal of 3 bases from V and 5 bases from J, the junction contained 8 bases not matched to a gene.

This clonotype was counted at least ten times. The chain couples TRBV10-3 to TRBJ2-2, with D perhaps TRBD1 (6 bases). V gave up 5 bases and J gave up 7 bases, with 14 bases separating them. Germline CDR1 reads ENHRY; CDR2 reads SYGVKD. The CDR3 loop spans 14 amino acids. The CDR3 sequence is CAISRDNLDGELFF. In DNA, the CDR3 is TGTGCCATCAGTAGGGACAATCTGGACGGGGAGCTGTTTTTT.

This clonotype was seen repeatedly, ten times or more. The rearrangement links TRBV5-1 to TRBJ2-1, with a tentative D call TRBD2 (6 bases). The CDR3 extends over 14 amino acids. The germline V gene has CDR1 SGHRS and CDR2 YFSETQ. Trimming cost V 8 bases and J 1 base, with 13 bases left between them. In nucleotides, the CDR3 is TGCGCCAGTAAGCTAGCGCAATCCTACAATGAGCAGTTCTTC. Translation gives CASKLAQSYNEQFF.

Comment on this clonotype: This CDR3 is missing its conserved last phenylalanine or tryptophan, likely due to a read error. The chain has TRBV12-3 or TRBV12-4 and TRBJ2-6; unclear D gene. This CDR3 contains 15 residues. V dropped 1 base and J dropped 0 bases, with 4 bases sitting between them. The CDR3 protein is CASSLGVSGANVLTS. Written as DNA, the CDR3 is TGTGCCAGCAGTTTAGGGGTCTCTGGGGCCAACGTCCTGACTTCC.

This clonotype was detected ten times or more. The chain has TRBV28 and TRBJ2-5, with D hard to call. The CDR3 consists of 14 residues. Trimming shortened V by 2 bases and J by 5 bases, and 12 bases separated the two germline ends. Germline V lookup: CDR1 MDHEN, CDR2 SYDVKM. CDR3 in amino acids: CASSLVQFRETQYF. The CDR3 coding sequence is TGTGCCAGCAGTTTAGTCCAGTTTCGGGAGACCCAGTACTTC.

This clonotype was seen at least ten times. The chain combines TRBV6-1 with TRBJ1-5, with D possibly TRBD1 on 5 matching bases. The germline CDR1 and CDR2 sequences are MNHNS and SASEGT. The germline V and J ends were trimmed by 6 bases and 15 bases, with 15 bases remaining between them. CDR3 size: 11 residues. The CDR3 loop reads CASSIQGQSHF. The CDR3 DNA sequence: TGTGCCAGCAGCATACAAGGACAATCGCATTTT.

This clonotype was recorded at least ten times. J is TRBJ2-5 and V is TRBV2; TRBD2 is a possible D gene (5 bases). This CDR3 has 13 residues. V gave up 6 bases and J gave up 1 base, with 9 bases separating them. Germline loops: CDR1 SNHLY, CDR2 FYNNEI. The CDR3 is CASREDLQETQYF. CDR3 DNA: TGTGCCAGCAGGGAGGACCTCCAAGAGACCCAGTACTTC.

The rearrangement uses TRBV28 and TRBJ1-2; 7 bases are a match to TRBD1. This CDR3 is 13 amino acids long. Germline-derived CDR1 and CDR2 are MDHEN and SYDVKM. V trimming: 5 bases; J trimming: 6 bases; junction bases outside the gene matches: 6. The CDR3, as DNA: TGTGCCAGCAGTGAGGACAGGTTAGATGGCTACACCTTC. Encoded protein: CASSEDRLDGYTF.

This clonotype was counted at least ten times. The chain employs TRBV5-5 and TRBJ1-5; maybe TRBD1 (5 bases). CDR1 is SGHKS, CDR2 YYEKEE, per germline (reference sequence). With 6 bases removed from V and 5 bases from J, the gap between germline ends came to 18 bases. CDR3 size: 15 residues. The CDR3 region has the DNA TGTGCCAGCACCAGGACGGGGGGGATGGATCAGCCCCAGCATTTT. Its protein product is CASTRTGGMDQPQHF.

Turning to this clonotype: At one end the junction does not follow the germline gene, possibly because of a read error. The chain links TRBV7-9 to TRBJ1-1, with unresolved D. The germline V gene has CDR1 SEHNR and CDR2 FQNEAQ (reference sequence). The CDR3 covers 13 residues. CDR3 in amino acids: CASSPGMGTEALF. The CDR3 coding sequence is TGTGCCAGCAGCCCCGGTATGGGCACTGAAGCTCTCTTT.

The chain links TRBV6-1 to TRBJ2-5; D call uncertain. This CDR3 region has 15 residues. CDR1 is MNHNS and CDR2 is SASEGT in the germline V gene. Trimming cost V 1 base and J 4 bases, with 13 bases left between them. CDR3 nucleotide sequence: TGTGCCAGCAGTGAAGGCCAGGCATTTCCAGAGACCCAGTACTTC. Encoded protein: CASSEGQAFPETQYF.

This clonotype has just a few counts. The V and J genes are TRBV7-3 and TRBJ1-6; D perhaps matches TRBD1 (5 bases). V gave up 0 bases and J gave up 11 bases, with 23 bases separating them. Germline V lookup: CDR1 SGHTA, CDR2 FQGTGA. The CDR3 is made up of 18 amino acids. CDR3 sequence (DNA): TGTGCCAGCAGCTTAACCGATGGGGACGTGCGACTGAGCGCACCCCTCCACTTT. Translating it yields CASSLTDGDVRLSAPLHF.

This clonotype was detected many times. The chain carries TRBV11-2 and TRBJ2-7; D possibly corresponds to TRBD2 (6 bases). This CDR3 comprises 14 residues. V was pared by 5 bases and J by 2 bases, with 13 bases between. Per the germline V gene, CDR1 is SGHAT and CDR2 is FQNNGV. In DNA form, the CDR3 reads TGTGCCAGCAGCCCCGGGGGTCCGACCTACGAGCAGTACTTC. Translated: CASSPGGPTYEQYF.

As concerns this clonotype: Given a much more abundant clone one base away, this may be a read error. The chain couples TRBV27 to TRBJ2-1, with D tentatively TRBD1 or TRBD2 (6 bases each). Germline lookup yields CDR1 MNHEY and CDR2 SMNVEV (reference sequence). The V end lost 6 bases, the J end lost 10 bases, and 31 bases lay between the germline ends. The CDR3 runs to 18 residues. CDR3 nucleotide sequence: TGTGCCAGCAGCCCTTTTCTGCCTTGGGGGGACATCACCTACGAGCAGTTCTTC. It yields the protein CASSPFLPWGDITYEQFF.

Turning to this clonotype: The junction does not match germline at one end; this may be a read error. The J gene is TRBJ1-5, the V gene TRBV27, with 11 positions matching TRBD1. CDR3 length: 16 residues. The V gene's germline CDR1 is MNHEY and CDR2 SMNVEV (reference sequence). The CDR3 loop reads CASSVSPGTGGQPQHF. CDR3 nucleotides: TGTGCCAGCAGTGTATCCCCCGGGACAGGGGGTCAGCCCCAGCATTTT.